This TCR beta chain was captured by sequencing in a study of blood T cell repertoires in COVID-19. Sequenced by immunoSEQ multiplex PCR; TCRdb stores in-frame clones only, minus some. The data hold tens of thousands of clones, with about 89% observed a single time. Material for sequencing was peripheral blood. The source is a human donor in a cohort sampled during active COVID-19.

The CDR3 is CATKGQGRDSPLHF. In nucleotides, the CDR3 is TGCGCCACCAAAGGACAGGGGAGGGATTCACCCCTCCACTTT. V is TRBV10-1 and J is TRBJ1-6; 9 positions match TRBD1. Germline V gene lookup returns CDR1 WNHNN and CDR2 SYGVQD (reference sequence). V dropped 10 bases and J dropped 8; count of bases not matched to a gene: 9. The CDR3 covers 14 residues.